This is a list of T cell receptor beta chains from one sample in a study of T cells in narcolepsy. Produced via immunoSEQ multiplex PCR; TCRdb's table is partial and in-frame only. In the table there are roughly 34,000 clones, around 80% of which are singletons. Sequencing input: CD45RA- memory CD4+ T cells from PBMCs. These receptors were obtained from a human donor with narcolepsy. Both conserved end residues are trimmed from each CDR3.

ASSLAGGPNSPLH,TRBJ1-6,TRBV7-2
ASSSLPGTSGGTYNEQF,TRBJ2-1,TRBV28
ASTPGTGGSKLF,TRBJ1-4,TRBV28
ASSSGTGVTGELF,TRBJ2-2,TRBV5-4
ASSPPGTSGYNEQF,TRBJ2-1,TRBV18
ASSQRQGGSTDTQY,TRBJ2-3,TRBV7-2
ASSLDRRAGTGGTGELF,TRBJ2-2,TRBV7-2
ASSSDVFEVVEKLF,TRBJ1-4,TRBV7-9
ASSRGQENYGYT,TRBJ1-2,TRBV11-3
ASSLDGRINQPQH,TRBJ1-5,TRBV5-6